The next 10 T cell receptor beta chains were all read from a single sample in a study of cytomegalovirus exposure and HLA in healthy donors. In the PCR, 60 Vbeta and 13 Jbeta primers were used. Using immunoSEQ multiplex PCR, the repertoire was profiled, and TCRdb retains in-frame clones only, with some absent. This sample has about 110,000 clones, with roughly 80% found just once. Specimen: PBMCs. These receptors all stem from a man between 35 and 55 years old in good health and CMV-seronegative.

The V gene is TRBV5-4, the J gene TRBJ2-1; 8 bases agree with TRBD2. V shed 4 bases, J shed 7 bases, and the junction held 10 bases outside the gene matches. CDR3 length: 15 amino acids. CDR1 is SGHNT, CDR2 YYREEE, per germline (reference sequence). DNA of the CDR3: TGTGCCAGCAGCCGGGGGGGGCGGGGGGTTAATGAGCAGTTCTTC. It codes for CASSRGGRGVNEQFF.

This clone was picked up a small number of times. The genes are TRBV7-2 and TRBJ2-5; 7 bases are a match to TRBD2. From germline, CDR1 is SGHTA and CDR2 FQGNSA. Trimming took 6 bases from V and 1 from J; bases not matched to a gene: 8. The CDR3 runs 15 residues. This CDR3 reads CASRAKGLRQETQYF. CDR3 bases: TGTGCCAGCAGAGCAAAGGGACTACGCCAAGAGACCCAGTACTTC. Supplemented by reference TRBV7-2 and TRBJ2-5, the full variable domain reads GAGVSQSPSNKVTEKGKDVELRCDPISGHTALYWYRQSLGQGLEFLIYFQGNSAPDKSGLPSDRFSAERTGGSVSTLTIQRTQQEDSAVYLCASRAKGLRQETQYFGPGTRLLVL.

This clone was seen more than once but under ten times. The V gene is TRBV5-1, the J gene TRBJ2-1; the match to TRBD1 covers 11 bases. Germline V CDR1 and CDR2: SGHRS, YFSETQ. This CDR3 comprises 15 residues. Trimming took 5 bases from V and 9 from J; bases not matched to a gene: 10. The CDR3 here is CASSAGQGAIGEQFF. CDR3 nucleotides: TGCGCCAGCAGTGCCGGACAGGGGGCGATTGGTGAGCAGTTCTTC.

The chain employs TRBV19 and TRBJ1-1; maybe TRBD1 (6 bases). Looked up from germline, CDR1 is LNHDA and CDR2 is SQIVND (reference sequence). The CDR3 length is 14 residues. V was shortened by 0 bases and J by 9 bases, with 14 bases between the two germline ends. CDR3: CASSIDHRGAKAFF. CDR3 nucleotides: TGTGCCAGTAGTATAGATCACCGGGGGGCGAAAGCTTTCTTT.

The chain carries TRBV2 and TRBJ2-1; D remains unclear. V lost 6 bases to trimming and J lost 5 bases, with 5 bases between them. The CDR3 contains 11 residues. CDR1 SNHLY and CDR2 FYNNEI come from the germline V gene. CDR3 in DNA: TGTGCCAGCAGGCTAAACAATGAGCAGTTCTTC. Encoded protein: CASRLNNEQFF.

This clone was seen a handful of times. This chain connects TRBV7-9 to TRBJ1-2, with 8 bases matching TRBD1. The ends lost 4 bases at V and 8 bases at J; junction bases unmatched: 6. The germline V gene encodes CDR1 SEHNR and CDR2 FQNEAQ (reference sequence). The CDR3 is made up of 13 amino acids. The CDR3 reads CASSYDRGRGYTF. In DNA, the CDR3 is TGTGCCAGCAGCTATGACAGGGGCAGGGGCTACACCTTC.

The rearrangement joins TRBV2 to TRBJ2-7; D gene uncertain. Germline values: CDR1 SNHLY, CDR2 FYNNEI. CDR3 size: 12 residues. V lost 3 bases to trimming and J lost 7 bases, with 10 bases between them. CDR3 region: CASSELQVEQYF. For the CDR3, the DNA is TGTGCCAGCAGTGAGTTGCAGGTTGAGCAGTACTTC.

This clone was seen a handful of times. The rearrangement links TRBV19 to TRBJ1-2, with TRBD1 identical over 9 bases. Germline V lookup: CDR1 LNHDA, CDR2 SQIVND (reference sequence). The CDR3 loop spans 14 amino acids. The junction had 6 bases not matched to a gene; V was cut back by 5 bases and J by 5 bases. The chain's CDR3 is CASSRDREIYGYTF. In nucleotides, the CDR3 is TGTGCCAGTAGTCGGGACAGGGAGATTTATGGCTACACCTTC.

The chain carries TRBV4-1 and TRBJ2-3; 10 positions match TRBD1. Germline V gene lookup returns CDR1 MGHRA and CDR2 YSYEKL. Unmatched junction bases numbered 7, after V lost 2 bases and J lost 2 bases. This CDR3 has 17 amino acids. The CDR3 sequence is CASSQPGQGRATDTQYF. The CDR3 DNA reads TGCGCCAGCAGCCAACCGGGACAGGGGCGGGCCACAGATACGCAGTATTTT.

V and J are TRBV12-5 and TRBJ1-1; D uncertain. The CDR3 is made up of 14 amino acids. The V and J ends lost 6 bases and 0 bases respectively, with 11 bases between them. The germline V gene has CDR1 LGHNT and CDR2 FRNRAP. CDR3 residues: CASGFQYMNTEAFF. The CDR3 DNA sequence: TGTGCTAGTGGCTTTCAGTACATGAACACTGAAGCTTTCTTT.